This T cell receptor (beta chain) was documented in a study of cytomegalovirus exposure and HLA in healthy donors. As regards this clone: Antigen unknown.

Both 60 Vbeta primers and 13 Jbeta primers went into the PCR. TCRdb's table, derived via immunoSEQ multiplex PCR, lists solely in-frame clones and lacks some. This sample yields 200,000 or so clones, of which roughly 83% are seen a single time; approximately 0.4% belongs to the top ten. Findings of the study overall: DRB1 had the most TCR associations and HLA-C the fewest, a later analysis found, with rates varying by HLA locus.

Germline lookup yields CDR1 DFQATT and CDR2 SNEGSKA (reference sequence). J gave up 7 bases and V 5 bases, and 4 bases lay outside the gene matches. The CDR3 length is 11 residues. The gene calls are TRBV20-1 and TRBJ1-2; 7 bases fit TRBD1. This TCR was recovered from a male donor in good health and CMV-seropositive. The specimen was PBMCs. Here the CDR3 reads CSAYAGGGYTF. CDR3 nucleotides: TGCAGTGCTTATGCAGGGGGTGGCTACACCTTC.